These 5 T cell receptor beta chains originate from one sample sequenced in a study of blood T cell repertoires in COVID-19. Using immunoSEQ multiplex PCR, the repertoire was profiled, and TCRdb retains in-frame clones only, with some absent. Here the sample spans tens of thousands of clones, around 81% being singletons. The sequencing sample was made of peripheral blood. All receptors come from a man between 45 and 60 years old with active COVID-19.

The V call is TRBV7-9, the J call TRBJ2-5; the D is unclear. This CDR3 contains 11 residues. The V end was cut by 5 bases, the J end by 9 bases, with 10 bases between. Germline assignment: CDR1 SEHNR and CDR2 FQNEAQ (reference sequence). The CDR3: CASSPLEAQYF. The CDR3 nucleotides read TGTGCCAGCAGCCCCCTTGAGGCCCAGTACTTC.

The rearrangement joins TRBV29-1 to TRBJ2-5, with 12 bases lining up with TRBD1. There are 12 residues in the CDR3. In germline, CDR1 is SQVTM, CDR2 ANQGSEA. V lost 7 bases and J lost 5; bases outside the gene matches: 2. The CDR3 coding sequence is TGCAGCGGGGGACAGGGGGCTGAGACCCAGTACTTC. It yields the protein CSGGQGAETQYF.

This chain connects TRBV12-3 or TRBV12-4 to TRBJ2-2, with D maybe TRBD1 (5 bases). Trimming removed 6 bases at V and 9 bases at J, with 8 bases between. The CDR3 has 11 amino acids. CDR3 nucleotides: TGTGCCAGCAGGCAGGACAGGGAGCTGTTTTTT. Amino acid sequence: CASRQDRELFF.

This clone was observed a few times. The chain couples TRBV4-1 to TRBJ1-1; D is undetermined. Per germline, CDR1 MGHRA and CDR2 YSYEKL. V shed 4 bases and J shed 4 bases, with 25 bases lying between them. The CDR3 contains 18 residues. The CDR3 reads CASSRSPREPPRSTEAFF. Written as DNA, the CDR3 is TGCGCCAGCAGCCGCTCACCTCGGGAACCCCCTCGGAGCACTGAAGCTTTCTTT.

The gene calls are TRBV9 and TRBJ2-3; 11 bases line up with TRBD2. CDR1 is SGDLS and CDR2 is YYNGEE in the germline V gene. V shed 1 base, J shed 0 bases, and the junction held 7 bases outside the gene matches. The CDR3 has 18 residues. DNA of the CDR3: TGTGCCAGCAGCGTAAGTAGCGGGAGGGCCGCTAGCACAGATACGCAGTATTTT. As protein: CASSVSSGRAASTDTQYF. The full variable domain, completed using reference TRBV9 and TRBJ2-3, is DSGVTQTPKHLITATGQRVTLRCSPRSGDLSVYWYQQSLDQGLQFLIQYYNGEERAKGNILERFSAQQFPDLHSELNLSSLELGDSALYFCASSVSSGRAASTDTQYFGPGTRLTVL.